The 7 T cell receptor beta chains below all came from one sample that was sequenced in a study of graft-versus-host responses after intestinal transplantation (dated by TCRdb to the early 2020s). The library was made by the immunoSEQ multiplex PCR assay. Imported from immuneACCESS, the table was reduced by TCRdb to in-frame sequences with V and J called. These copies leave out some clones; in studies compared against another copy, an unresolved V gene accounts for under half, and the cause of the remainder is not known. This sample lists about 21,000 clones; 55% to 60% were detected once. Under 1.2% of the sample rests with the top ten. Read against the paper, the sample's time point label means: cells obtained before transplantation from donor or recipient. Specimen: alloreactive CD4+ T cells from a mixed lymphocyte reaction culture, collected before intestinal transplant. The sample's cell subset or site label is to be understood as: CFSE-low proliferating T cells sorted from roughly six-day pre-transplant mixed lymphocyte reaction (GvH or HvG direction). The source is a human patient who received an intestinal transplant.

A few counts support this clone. The CDR3, as DNA: TGTGCCAGCAGAGCGGGAGCCCCAGAGACCCAGTACTTC. Its protein is CASRAGAPETQYF. This sequence joins TRBV6-5 and TRBJ2-5; 8 bases fit TRBD2. The germline V gene has CDR1 MNHEY and CDR2 SVGAGI. This CDR3 has 13 amino acids. After removal of 6 bases from V and 4 bases from J, the junction contained 4 bases not matched to a gene.

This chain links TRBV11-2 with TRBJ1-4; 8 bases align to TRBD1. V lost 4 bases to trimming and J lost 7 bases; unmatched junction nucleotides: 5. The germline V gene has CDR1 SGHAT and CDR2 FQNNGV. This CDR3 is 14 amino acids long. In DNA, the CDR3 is TGTGCCAGCAGCTCGGGACAGGTTCGTGAAAAACTGTTTTTT. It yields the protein CASSSGQVREKLFF. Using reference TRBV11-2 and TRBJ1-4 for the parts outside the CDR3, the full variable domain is EAGVAQSPRYKIIEKRQSVAFWCNPISGHATLYWYQQILGQGPKLLIQFQNNGVVDDSQLPKDRFSAERLKGVDSTLKIQPAKLEDSAVYLCASSSGQVREKLFFGSGTQLSVL.

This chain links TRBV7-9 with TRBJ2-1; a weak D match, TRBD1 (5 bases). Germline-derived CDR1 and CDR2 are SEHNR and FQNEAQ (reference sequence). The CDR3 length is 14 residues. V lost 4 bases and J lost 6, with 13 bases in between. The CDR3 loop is CASSSYTRANEQFF. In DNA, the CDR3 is TGTGCCAGCAGCTCCTATACCAGGGCCAATGAGCAGTTCTTC.

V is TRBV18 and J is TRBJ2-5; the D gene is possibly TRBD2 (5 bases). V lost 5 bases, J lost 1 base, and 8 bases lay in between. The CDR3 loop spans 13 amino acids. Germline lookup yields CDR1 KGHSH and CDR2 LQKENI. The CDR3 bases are TGTGCCAGCTCATCGGGGATCCAAGAGACCCAGTACTTC. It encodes CASSSGIQETQYF. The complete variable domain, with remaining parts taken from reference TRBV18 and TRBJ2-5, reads NAGVMQNPRHLVRRRGQEARLRCSPMKGHSHVYWYRQLPEEGLKFMVYLQKENIIDESGMPKERFSAEFPKEGPSILRIQQVVRGDSAAYFCASSSGIQETQYFGPGTRLLVL.

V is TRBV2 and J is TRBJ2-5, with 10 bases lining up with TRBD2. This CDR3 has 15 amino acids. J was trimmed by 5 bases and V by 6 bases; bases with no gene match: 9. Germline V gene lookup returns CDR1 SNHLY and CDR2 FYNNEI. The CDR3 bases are TGTGCCAGCAGCGGTACCGGACTAGCGGTGGAGACCCAGTACTTC. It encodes CASSGTGLAVETQYF.

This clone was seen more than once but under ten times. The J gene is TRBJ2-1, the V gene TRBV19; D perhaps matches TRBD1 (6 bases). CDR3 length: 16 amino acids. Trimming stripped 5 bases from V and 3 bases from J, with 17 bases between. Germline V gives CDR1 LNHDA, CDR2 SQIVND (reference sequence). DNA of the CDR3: TGTGCCAGTAGTCCCAATCCCGGACAGTTCTACAATGAGCAGTTCTTC. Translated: CASSPNPGQFYNEQFF.

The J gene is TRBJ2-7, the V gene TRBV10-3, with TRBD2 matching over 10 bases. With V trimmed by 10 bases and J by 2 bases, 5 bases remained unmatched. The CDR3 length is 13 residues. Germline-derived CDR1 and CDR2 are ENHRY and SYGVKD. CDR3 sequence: CASRTSGTYEQYF. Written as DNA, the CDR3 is TGTGCCAGTCGGACTAGCGGCACCTACGAGCAGTACTTC.